These T cell receptor beta chains were read from a single sample in a study of CD8 T cells in Susac syndrome. In TCRdb, the immunoSEQ multiplex PCR reads were re-called with MiXCR into one record per CDR3 protein. The sample gives some 47,000 distinct CDR3 sequences, about 91% of which show up once; 0.41% is in the top ten. Sequences were obtained from CD8+ T cells from PBMCs. These receptor sequences come from a human donor in good health. CDR3s include the opening cysteine and the closing phenylalanine or tryptophan. The D gene is left open where the match is weak. Rows give clone size only sometimes, using once, few, many, or a class for an expanded clone.

cdr3_nt | cdr3_aa | d_call | clone_size | j_call | v_call
TGTGCCAGCAATGGGGGTGACGGACCCTCCTACGAGCAGTACTTC | CASNGGDGPSYEQYF | . | . | TRBJ2-7 | TRBV2
TGTGCCAGCAGCTGGACTAGCGGGAGAAGCGAGACCCAGTACTTC | CASSWTSGRSETQYF | TRBD2 | . | TRBJ2-5 | TRBV7-8
TGCGCCAGCAGCGTGTCATGGGGGGCCGAGCAGTACTTC | CASSVSWGAEQYF | . | . | TRBJ2-7 | TRBV5-1
TGTGCCAGCGAGCTAGCGGGACCTTACAATGAGCAGTTCTTC | CASELAGPYNEQFF | TRBD2 | once | TRBJ2-1 | TRBV7-9
TGTGCCAGCAGCTTATTAATGGCAGGGTCTACCGGGGAGCTGTTTTTT | CASSLLMAGSTGELFF | . | once | TRBJ2-2 | TRBV5-6
TGTGCCAGCAGTCCTGACAGGGGGTACGAGCAGTACTTC | CASSPDRGYEQYF | TRBD1 | . | TRBJ2-7 | TRBV12-3/TRBV12-4
TGTGCCATCAGCGATACCCCCCTCGCGGGAGGGCCGGGAAATGAGCAGTTCTTC | CAISDTPLAGGPGNEQFF | TRBD2 | . | TRBJ2-1 | TRBV10-3
TGTGCCAGCAGACCCGACAGGAAAGAGACCCAGTACTTC | CASRPDRKETQYF | . | . | TRBJ2-5 | TRBV11-2
TGTGCCAGCAGTTTGGCCTTCCCCTCTGGAAACACCATATATTTT | CASSLAFPSGNTIYF | . | . | TRBJ1-3 | TRBV27
TGTGCCAGCAGCTCCATAGGGGACGAGCAGTACTTC | CASSSIGDEQYF | . | . | TRBJ2-7 | TRBV7-9